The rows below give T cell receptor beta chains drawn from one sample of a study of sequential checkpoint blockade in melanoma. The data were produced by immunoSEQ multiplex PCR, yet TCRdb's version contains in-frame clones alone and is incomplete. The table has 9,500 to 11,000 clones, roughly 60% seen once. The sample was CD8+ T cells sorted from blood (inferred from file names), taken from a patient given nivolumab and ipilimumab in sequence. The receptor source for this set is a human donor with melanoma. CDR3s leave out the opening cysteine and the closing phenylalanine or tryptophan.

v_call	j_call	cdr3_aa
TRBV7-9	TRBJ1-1	ASSTGGSDAF
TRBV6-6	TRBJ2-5	ASSNTWVAGGETQY
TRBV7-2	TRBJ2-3	ASSLGLGGWDTQY
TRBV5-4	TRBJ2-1	ASTGISYNEQF
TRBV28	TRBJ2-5	ASSPPRTGKETQY
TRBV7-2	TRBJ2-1	ASYLGGSEQF
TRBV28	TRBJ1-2	ASTPLGDNYGYT
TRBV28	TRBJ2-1	ASSLWLVLWNEQF
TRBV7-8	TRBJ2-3	ASSLVTLASRADTQY
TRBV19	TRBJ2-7	ASSPFAGPLEQY
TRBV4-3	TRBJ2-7	ASSQGESSYEQY
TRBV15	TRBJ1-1	ATSSLTGTQKYYTEAF
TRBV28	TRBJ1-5	ASRRLSDGGQPQH
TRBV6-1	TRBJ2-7	ASSEAATGGSYEQY
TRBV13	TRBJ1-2	ASSLTQNYGYT
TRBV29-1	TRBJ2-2	SVKRGLGKSGELF
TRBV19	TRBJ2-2	ASSPSYGGPTGELF
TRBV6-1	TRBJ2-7	ASSVYTHGDEQY
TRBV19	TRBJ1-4	ASSLNYRGGEKLF
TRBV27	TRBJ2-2	ASSSWGQGAGELF
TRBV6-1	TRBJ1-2	AIVVPTPFSYGYT
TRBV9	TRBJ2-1	ASSTLEYNEQF
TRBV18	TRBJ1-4	ASSQSSSEVEKLF
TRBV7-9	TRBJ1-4	ASSSRNEKLF
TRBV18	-	ASSLTGYFSEQY
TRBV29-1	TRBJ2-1	SVYPGAYNEQF
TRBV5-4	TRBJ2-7	ASSYGTSGREEQY